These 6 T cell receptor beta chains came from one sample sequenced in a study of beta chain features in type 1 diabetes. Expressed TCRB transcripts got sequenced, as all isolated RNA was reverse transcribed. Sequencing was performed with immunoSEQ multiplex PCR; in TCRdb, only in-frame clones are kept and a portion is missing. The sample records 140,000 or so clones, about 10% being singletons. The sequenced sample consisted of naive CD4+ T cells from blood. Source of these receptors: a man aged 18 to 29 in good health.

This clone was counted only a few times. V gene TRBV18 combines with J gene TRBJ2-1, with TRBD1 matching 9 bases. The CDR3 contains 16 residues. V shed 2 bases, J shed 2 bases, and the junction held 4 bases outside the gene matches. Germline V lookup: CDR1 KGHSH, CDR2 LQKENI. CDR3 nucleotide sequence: TGTGCCAGCTCACCATCCGGGACAGGGCCCTACAATGAGCAGTTCTTC. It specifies CASSPSGTGPYNEQFF.

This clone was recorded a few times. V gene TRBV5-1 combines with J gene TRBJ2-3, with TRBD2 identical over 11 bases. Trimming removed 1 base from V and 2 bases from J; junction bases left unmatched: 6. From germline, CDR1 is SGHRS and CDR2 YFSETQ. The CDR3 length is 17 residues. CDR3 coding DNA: TGCGCCAGCAGCTTGACTGGGACTAGCGGAATCACAGATACGCAGTATTTT. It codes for CASSLTGTSGITDTQYF.

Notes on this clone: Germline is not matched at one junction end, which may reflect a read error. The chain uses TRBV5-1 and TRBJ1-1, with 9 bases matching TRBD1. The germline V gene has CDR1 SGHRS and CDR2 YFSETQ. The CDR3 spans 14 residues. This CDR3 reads CASIQQGAGTEVFF. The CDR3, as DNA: TGCGCCAGCATCCAACAGGGGGCCGGCACTGAAGTTTTCTTT.

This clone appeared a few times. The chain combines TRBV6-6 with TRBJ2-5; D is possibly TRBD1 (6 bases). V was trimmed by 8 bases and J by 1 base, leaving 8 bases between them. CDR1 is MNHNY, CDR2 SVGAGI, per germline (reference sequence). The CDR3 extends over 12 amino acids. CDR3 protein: CASGGSQETQYF. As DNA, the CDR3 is TGTGCCAGCGGGGGCAGCCAAGAGACCCAGTACTTC.

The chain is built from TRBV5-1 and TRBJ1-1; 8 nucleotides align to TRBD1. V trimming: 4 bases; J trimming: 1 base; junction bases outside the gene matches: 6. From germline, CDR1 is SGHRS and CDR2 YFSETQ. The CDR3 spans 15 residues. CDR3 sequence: CASSRTGTGNTEAFF. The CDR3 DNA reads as TGCGCCAGCAGCAGAACCGGGACAGGGAACACTGAAGCTTTCTTT.

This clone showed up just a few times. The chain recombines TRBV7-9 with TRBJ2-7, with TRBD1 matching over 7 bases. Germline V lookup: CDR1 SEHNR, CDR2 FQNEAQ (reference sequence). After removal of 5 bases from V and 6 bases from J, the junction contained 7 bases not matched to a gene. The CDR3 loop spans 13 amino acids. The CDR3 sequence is CASSPLTGPEQYF. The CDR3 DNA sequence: TGTGCCAGCAGCCCCTTGACAGGGCCCGAGCAGTACTTC.